The 27 T cell receptor beta chains below all came from one sample that was sequenced in a study of beta chain features in type 1 diabetes. Sequencing targeted expressed TCRB transcripts, as all isolated RNA had been reverse transcribed. Assay: immunoSEQ multiplex PCR; the TCRdb copy retains only in-frame clones and omits some. This table has 600,000 or so clones, more than 12% appearing once. Findings and limits, study-wide: Patients with Type 1 diabetes showed moderately but significantly shorter TCRB CDR3s in all four CD4+ subsets.

For these TCRs, the target antigens are not known. The sample comprised naive CD4+ T cells from blood. The origin of the receptors is a man between 18 and 29 years old with type 1 diabetes.

This clone appeared a few times. The chain joins TRBV5-1 to TRBJ2-2, with 9 bases aligning to TRBD2. With 4 bases clipped from V and 6 bases from J, the junction kept 10 bases outside the gene matches. This CDR3 region has 16 residues. Germline CDR1 reads SGHRS; CDR2 reads YFSETQ. CDR3 DNA sequence: TGCGCCAGCAGCGCGCGGGAGGGATCAAGTGCCGGGGAGCTGTTTTTT. Protein product: CASSAREGSSAGELFF.

The genes are TRBV6-1 and TRBJ2-5; D is unclear. This CDR3 is built from 12 residues. Trimming took off 8 bases at V and 7 bases at J, with 14 bases between the two ends. The germline V gene has CDR1 MNHNS and CDR2 SASEGT. The CDR3 sequence is CASGDPAWTQYF. The CDR3 DNA reads as TGTGCCAGCGGGGATCCCGCTTGGACCCAGTACTTC.

This clone turned up a few times. The chain uses TRBV28 and TRBJ2-2; 8 bases fit TRBD1. Germline loops: CDR1 MDHEN, CDR2 SYDVKM. The CDR3 sequence is 16 residues long. The junction had 9 bases not matched to a gene; V was cut back by 5 bases and J by 4 bases. DNA of the CDR3: TGTGCCAGCAGTCTTGGACAGGGCCGGGGCACCGGGGAGCTGTTTTTT. It specifies CASSLGQGRGTGELFF.

The rearrangement joins TRBV29-1 to TRBJ1-4; D remains ambiguous. There are 12 residues in the CDR3. With 7 bases removed from V and 5 bases from J, the gap between germline ends came to 11 bases. Per germline, CDR1 SQVTM and CDR2 ANQGSEA. The CDR3 loop reads CSASEENEKLFF. As DNA, the CDR3 is TGCAGCGCTTCAGAAGAGAATGAAAAACTGTTTTTT.

This chain connects TRBV7-2 to TRBJ2-3, with 8 bases identical to TRBD2. Germline CDR1 SGHTA, CDR2 FQGNSA. CDR3 length equals 14 residues. Losses at the gene ends were 4 bases for V and 4 bases for J; bases not matched to a gene: 4. Here the CDR3 DNA reads TGTGCCAGCAGCTGGGGCGGGGGGTCAGATACGCAGTATTTT. It encodes CASSWGGGSDTQYF.

There are a few counts of this clone. The V gene is TRBV30, the J gene TRBJ1-4, with D possibly matching TRBD1 (6 bases). The V end was cut by 0 bases, the J end by 10 bases, with 24 bases between. The length of the CDR3 is 17 residues. CDR1 GTSNPN and CDR2 SVGIG come from the germline V gene (reference sequence). The CDR3 loop reads CAWSVRRFGDTIGKLFF. CDR3 sequence (DNA): TGTGCCTGGAGTGTAAGGCGTTTTGGGGACACCATCGGAAAACTGTTTTTT.

This clone has more than one count but fewer than ten. This sequence joins TRBV6-1 and TRBJ1-5; no clear D gene. Germline CDR1 and CDR2: MNHNS and SASEGT. The CDR3 covers 13 residues. The V end lost 3 bases, the J end lost 1 base, and 4 bases lay between the germline ends. The CDR3 reads CASSDGSNQPQHF. DNA of the CDR3: TGTGCCAGCAGTGACGGGAGCAATCAGCCCCAGCATTTT.

V gene TRBV5-1 combines with J gene TRBJ2-1, with D tentatively TRBD1 (5 bases). There are 16 residues in the CDR3. The germline gives CDR1 SGHRS, CDR2 YFSETQ. V lost 4 bases and J lost 0, with 14 bases in between. This CDR3 is CASSTTVSSSYNEQFF. CDR3 coding DNA: TGCGCCAGCAGCACGACAGTGTCGAGCTCCTACAATGAGCAGTTCTTC. The full variable domain, completed using reference TRBV5-1 and TRBJ2-1, is KAGVTQTPRYLIKTRGQQVTLSCSPISGHRSVSWYQQTPGQGLQFLFEYFSETQRNKGNFPGRFSGRQFSNSRSEMNVSTLELGDSALYLCASSTTVSSSYNEQFFGPGTRLTVL.

This chain joins TRBV27 and TRBJ2-7, with 7 bases aligning to TRBD1. CDR1 and CDR2 (germline): MNHEY, SMNVEV (reference sequence). J lost 1 base, V lost 5 bases, and 5 bases had no gene match. The length of the CDR3 is 14 residues. CDR3 DNA sequence: TGTGCCAGCAGTCACGGGGACAGATCCTACGAGCAGTACTTC. Translating it yields CASSHGDRSYEQYF.

This sequence joins TRBV29-1 and TRBJ2-7; a possible D gene is TRBD1 (5 bases). Germline lookup yields CDR1 SQVTM and CDR2 ANQGSEA. The CDR3 runs 13 residues. Trimming stripped 4 bases from V and 5 bases from J, with 15 bases between. In DNA, the CDR3 is TGCAGCGTTGGGGGCCTCGCAAGGAACGAGCAGTACTTC. Its translation: CSVGGLARNEQYF.

CDR3 protein: CASSLILMAGSLADTQYF. Here the CDR3 DNA reads TGTGCCAGCAGTTTAATTCTCATGGCCGGGTCCCTGGCAGATACGCAGTATTTT. This chain links TRBV27 with TRBJ2-3; D ambiguous. Germline values: CDR1 MNHEY, CDR2 SMNVEV (reference sequence). CDR3 size: 18 residues. Deletions cut 2 bases from V and 4 bases from J, with 22 bases between.

This clone was detected only once. This sequence joins TRBV7-9 and TRBJ1-2; 9 positions match TRBD1. J gave up 8 bases and V 2 bases, and 15 bases lay outside the gene matches. CDR1 and CDR2 (germline): SEHNR, FQNEAQ (reference sequence). This CDR3 spans 17 amino acids. The CDR3 is CASSLNGGTGILEGYTF. DNA for the CDR3: TGTGCCAGCAGCTTAAATGGCGGGACAGGGATCTTGGAAGGCTACACCTTC.

The CDR3 region has the DNA TGTGCCAGCAGCTTACGGGTAGCGGGTCCATACGAGCAGTACTTC. Amino acid sequence: CASSLRVAGPYEQYF. The rearrangement uses TRBV7-2 and TRBJ2-7, with 7 bases fitting TRBD2. Germline loops: CDR1 SGHTA, CDR2 FQGNSA. The CDR3 covers 15 residues. J lost 4 bases, V lost 2 bases, and 8 bases had no gene match. The entire variable domain, with the rest obtained from reference TRBV7-2 and TRBJ2-7, is as follows: GAGVSQSPSNKVTEKGKDVELRCDPISGHTALYWYRQSLGQGLEFLIYFQGNSAPDKSGLPSDRFSAERTGGSVSTLTIQRTQQEDSAVYLCASSLRVAGPYEQYFGPGTRLTVT.

This clone was seen only a few times. An end of the junction differs from the germline gene, which may be a read error. The chain is built from TRBV2 and TRBJ1-6; 7 positions agree with TRBD1. CDR1 and CDR2 from the germline V gene are SNHLY and FYNNEI. This CDR3 has 12 residues. The CDR3 DNA sequence: TGTGCCAGCAGGGGACAGCATTCATCCCTCCACTTT. Translation: CASRGQHSSLHF.

This clone was observed a few times. The rearrangement links TRBV30 to TRBJ2-7; D not resolved. Trimming removed 0 bases from V and 5 bases from J, with 11 bases in between. CDR1 is GTSNPN, CDR2 SVGIG, per germline (reference sequence). The CDR3 length is 13 residues. This CDR3 reads CAWSVRSPHEQYF. CDR3 in DNA: TGTGCCTGGAGTGTACGGTCCCCCCACGAGCAGTACTTC.

The rearrangement joins TRBV6-5 to TRBJ2-3, with unresolved D. The ends were cut back, 5 bases at V and 6 bases at J, with 6 bases in the middle. Germline V CDR1 and CDR2: MNHEY, SVGAGI. The CDR3 extends over 11 amino acids. The CDR3 here is CASSHSDTQYF. The CDR3 nucleotides read TGTGCCAGCAGTCACAGTGATACGCAGTATTTT.

This clone has only a few counts. The chain employs TRBV6-1 and TRBJ2-1; 10 bases line up with TRBD2. V gave up 8 bases and J gave up 15 bases; unmatched junction bases: 16. Germline V lookup: CDR1 MNHNS, CDR2 SASEGT. This CDR3 comprises 14 residues. DNA of the CDR3: TGTGCCAGCCTCCTTAGGGAACTAGCGGGGACCGGGTTCTTC. Its translation is CASLLRELAGTGFF.

V and J are TRBV19 and TRBJ2-4; D remains ambiguous. The CDR3 sequence is 15 residues long. The germline V and J ends were trimmed by 2 bases and 13 bases, with 21 bases remaining between them. CDR1 and CDR2 (germline): LNHDA, SQIVND (reference sequence). CDR3 sequence reads: CASSIQFLEARHQYF. As DNA, the CDR3 is TGTGCCAGTAGTATACAGTTTCTCGAAGCTCGACACCAGTACTTC.

The chain has TRBV6-1 and TRBJ2-3; D may be TRBD1 or TRBD2 (6 bases each). The germline CDR1 and CDR2 sequences are MNHNS and SASEGT. V shed 1 base and J shed 2 bases, with 10 bases lying between them. The length of the CDR3 is 15 residues. CDR3 loop: CASSEGWGATDTQYF. In DNA form, the CDR3 reads TGTGCCAGCAGTGAAGGTTGGGGGGCCACAGATACGCAGTATTTT.

This clone has just a few counts. The chain carries TRBV19 and TRBJ2-7; TRBD1 matches at 8 bases. The ends lost 4 bases at V and 4 bases at J; junction bases unmatched: 9. The CDR3 consists of 15 residues. Germline V lookup: CDR1 LNHDA, CDR2 SQIVND (reference sequence). The CDR3 region has the DNA TGTGCCAGTAGTACGATGGAGACAGGGGAATACGAGCAGTACTTC. Residues: CASSTMETGEYEQYF.

Remarks on this clone: Within the sample, other DNA sequences also encode this same CDR3. The chain employs TRBV25-1 and TRBJ2-3; maybe TRBD1 (5 bases). CDR3 length: 12 residues. The V end lost 1 base, the J end lost 6 bases, and 5 bases lay between the germline ends. Germline V gene data show CDR1 as MGHDK and CDR2 as SYGVNS. CDR3 sequence (DNA): TGTGCCAGCAGTGAATCAGGGGATACGCAGTATTTT. It yields the protein CASSESGDTQYF.

The rearrangement joins TRBV5-4 to TRBJ2-3, with D possibly TRBD2 on 6 matching bases. The CDR3 has 16 residues. Germline assignment: CDR1 SGHNT and CDR2 YYREEE (reference sequence). V was clipped by 7 bases and J by 4 bases, with 22 bases between them. The CDR3 loop reads CASAPGEPRGSDTQYF. CDR3 coding DNA: TGTGCCAGCGCCCCGGGAGAGCCTCGGGGGTCAGATACGCAGTATTTT.

The chain joins TRBV10-3 to TRBJ1-2; D is uncertain. The CDR3 spans 14 residues. Trimming stripped 4 bases from V and 5 bases from J, with 14 bases between. The germline V gene has CDR1 ENHRY and CDR2 SYGVKD. The CDR3 DNA follows: TGTGCCATCAGTGTTACAACCGGCCGGTATGGCTACACCTTC. This codes for CAISVTTGRYGYTF.

The chain couples TRBV2 to TRBJ2-3; the match to TRBD2 covers 8 bases. Germline CDR1 is SNHLY and CDR2 is FYNNEI. Trimming cost V 10 bases and J 3 bases; bases outside gene matches: 9. The CDR3 has 14 residues. The CDR3 DNA follows: TGTGCCATCACCGGGGGGGTCTTGACAGATACGCAGTATTTT. As protein: CAITGGVLTDTQYF.

The chain employs TRBV29-1 and TRBJ2-5, with TRBD1 identical over 7 bases. Per the germline V gene, CDR1 is SQVTM and CDR2 is ANQGSEA. This CDR3 has 15 amino acids. V shed 7 bases and J 2 bases; nucleotides not matched to a gene: 13. The CDR3, as DNA: TGCAGCGCGGGGAAAGGGACAGACACACAAGAGACCCAGTACTTC. Protein sequence: CSAGKGTDTQETQYF.

The rearrangement joins TRBV4-1 to TRBJ2-3, with TRBD1 identical over 12 bases. Germline trimming cut 4 bases from V and 7 bases from J; bases unmatched to any gene: 3. Per the germline V gene, CDR1 is MGHRA and CDR2 is YSYEKL. CDR3 length equals 14 residues. The CDR3 loop reads CASSPGQGANTQYF. The CDR3 DNA reads as TGCGCCAGCAGCCCGGGACAGGGGGCGAATACGCAGTATTTT.

This clone has just a few counts. J is TRBJ2-7 and V is TRBV29-1; weak D call: TRBD2 (6 bases). The CDR3 contains 13 residues. The V and J ends lost 3 bases and 4 bases respectively, with 13 bases between them. Germline loops: CDR1 SQVTM, CDR2 ANQGSEA. Here the CDR3 DNA reads TGCAGCGTTGACGTACCGGGACTGTACGAGCAGTACTTC. Its translation is CSVDVPGLYEQYF.